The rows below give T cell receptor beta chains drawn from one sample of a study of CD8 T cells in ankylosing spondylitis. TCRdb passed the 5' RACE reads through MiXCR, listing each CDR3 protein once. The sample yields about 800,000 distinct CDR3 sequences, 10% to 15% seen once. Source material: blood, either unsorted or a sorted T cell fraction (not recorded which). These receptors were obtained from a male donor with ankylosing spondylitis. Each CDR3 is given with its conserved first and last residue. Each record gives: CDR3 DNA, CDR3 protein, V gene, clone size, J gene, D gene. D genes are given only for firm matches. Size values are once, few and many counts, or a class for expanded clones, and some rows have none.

TGCAGTGCTCCCCAGGGGGGAGACGAGCAGTACTTC | CSAPQGGDEQYF | TRBV20-1 | few | TRBJ2-7 | .
TGCAGTGCTAGCCGGGGTGGGGCGGACACTGAAGCTTTCTTT | CSASRGGADTEAFF | TRBV20-1 | few | TRBJ1-1 | .
TGTGCCACCGTCGGGCCGCGGAAAAACATTCAGTACTTC | CATVGPRKNIQYF | TRBV5-8 | . | TRBJ2-4 | .
TGTGCCAGCAGCCCCGGACAGGGAAGGGCTGGGGCCAACGTCCTGACTTTC | CASSPGQGRAGANVLTF | TRBV7-9 | few | TRBJ2-6 | TRBD1
TGTGCCAGCAGCTCCTACCCTTATGGCTACACCTTC | CASSSYPYGYTF | TRBV7-2 | many | TRBJ1-2 | .
TGTGCCAGCAGTTATGGGGACAGGCCAAGCTACACCTTC | CASSYGDRPSYTF | TRBV28 | . | TRBJ1-2 | TRBD1
TGCGCCAGCAGCCAAGATTCAGCGGGAGGTTACTCTAGCACAGATACGCAGTATTTT | CASSQDSAGGYSSTDTQYF | TRBV4-3 | . | TRBJ2-3 | TRBD2
TGTGCCAGCGGGACAGGCGGAAACATTCAGTACTTC | CASGTGGNIQYF | TRBV10-3 | many | TRBJ2-4 | TRBD1
TGTGCCAGCAGCCCCTTAAGGAATCCCTACGAGCAGTACTTC | CASSPLRNPYEQYF | TRBV16 | few | TRBJ2-7 | .
TGCAGTGCTAATGTTGCACGGGCTACCTATGGCTACACCTTC | CSANVARATYGYTF | TRBV20-1 | . | TRBJ1-2 | .
TGCGCCAGCAGCCAGGGACGAGCTAGCGACCACTACAATGAGCAGTTCTTC | CASSQGRASDHYNEQFF | TRBV4-3 | many | TRBJ2-1 | .
TGCAGCGTCTTTCCGGACAGGCGGAGAGATACGCAGTATTTT | CSVFPDRRRDTQYF | TRBV29-1 | many | TRBJ2-3 | TRBD1
TGCAGCGTTTCAGGGGAGAACTATGGCTACACCTTC | CSVSGENYGYTF | TRBV29-1 | few | TRBJ1-2 | .
TGTGCCAGCAGCTTTTACGGGGGGGGTATTTACAATGAGCAGTTCTTC | CASSFYGGGIYNEQFF | TRBV7-2 | few | TRBJ2-1 | TRBD2
TGCGCCAGCAGCTTGACAGGGGACGCGAACACCGGGGAGCTGTTTTTT | CASSLTGDANTGELFF | TRBV5-1 | few | TRBJ2-2 | TRBD1
TGTGCCATCAGTTTCAACACCGGAACGGGGGAGCTGTTTTTT | CAISFNTGTGELFF | TRBV10-3 | many | TRBJ2-2 | .
TGTGCCATCAGCGTTTGGACAGGGGGGTCAGATACGCAGTATTTT | CAISVWTGGSDTQYF | TRBV10-3 | few | TRBJ2-3 | TRBD1
TGTGCCAGCTCACCATCGAATGGAGATACGCAGTATTTT | CASSPSNGDTQYF | TRBV18 | few | TRBJ2-3 | .
TGTGCCAGCAGCGCCGGGAACAATCAGCCCCAGCATTTT | CASSAGNNQPQHF | TRBV7-3 | many | TRBJ1-5 | .
TGTGCCAGCACCCTGGACATCATCCCCCCCTACAATGAGCAGTTCTTC | CASTLDIIPPYNEQFF | TRBV6-2/TRBV6-3 | . | TRBJ2-1 | .
TGCAGCGCCGGGACTAGCGGGCCCTGGGATACGCAGTATTTT | CSAGTSGPWDTQYF | TRBV29-1 | . | TRBJ2-3 | TRBD2
TGCAGTGCTAGACCCCCAGGAGGGGGCTACGAGCAGTACTTC | CSARPPGGGYEQYF | TRBV20-1 | . | TRBJ2-7 | .
TGTGCCAGCAGCCCTATTGACAGGGTGGGCCAACTGTTTTTT | CASSPIDRVGQLFF | TRBV28 | . | TRBJ1-4 | TRBD1
TGTGCCAGCAGCTTAGGGGGTCGGAGGCAGCCCCAGCATTTT | CASSLGGRRQPQHF | TRBV7-2 | many | TRBJ1-5 | .
TGCGCCAGCAGCTTGGTGGAGGGTGGTAACTATGGCTACACCTTC | CASSLVEGGNYGYTF | TRBV5-1 | . | TRBJ1-2 | .
TGTGCCATCAGTGAGGGACAGGGAATCTATGGCTACACCTTC | CAISEGQGIYGYTF | TRBV10-3 | . | TRBJ1-2 | TRBD1
TGTGCCATCGGGCGGGAGGACGGGGAGCTGTTTTTT | CAIGREDGELFF | TRBV10-3 | . | TRBJ2-2 | TRBD2